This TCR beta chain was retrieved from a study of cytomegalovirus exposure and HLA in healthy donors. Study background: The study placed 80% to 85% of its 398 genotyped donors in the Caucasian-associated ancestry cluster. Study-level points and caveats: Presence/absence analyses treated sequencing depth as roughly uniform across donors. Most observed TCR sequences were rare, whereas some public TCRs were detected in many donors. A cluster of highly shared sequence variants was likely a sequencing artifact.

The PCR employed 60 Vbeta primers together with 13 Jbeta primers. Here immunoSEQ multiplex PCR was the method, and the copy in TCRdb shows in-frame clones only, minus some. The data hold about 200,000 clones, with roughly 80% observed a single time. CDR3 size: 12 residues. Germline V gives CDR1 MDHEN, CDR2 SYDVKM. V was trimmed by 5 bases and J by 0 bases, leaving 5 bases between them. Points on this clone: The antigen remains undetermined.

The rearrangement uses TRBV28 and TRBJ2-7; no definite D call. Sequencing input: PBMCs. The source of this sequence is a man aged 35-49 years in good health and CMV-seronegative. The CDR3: CASSRYSYEQYF. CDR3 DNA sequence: TGTGCCAGCAGTCGGTACTCCTACGAGCAGTACTTC.